Each of the 2 T cell receptor beta chains below was sequenced from the same sample in a study of blood T cells in healthy people across ages. A J-beta primer mix and a sample-barcoded 5' primer were used in a second PCR of roughly 7 to 12 cycles. A single record per CDR3 protein comes from TCRdb applying MiXCR to the 5' RACE reads. The sample contains about 930,000 distinct CDR3 sequences, approximately 32% of which appear only once. These data are also associated with another study on T cells of mothers and their children.

The sequenced material came from blood. Source of these receptors: a woman in her thirties or forties in good health.

CDR3 DNA sequence: TGTGCCAGCAGTTCCTGGGACAGGGAAAAACTGTTTTTT. It translates to CASSSWDREKLFF. The J gene is TRBJ1-4, the V gene TRBV12-3 or TRBV12-4; 8 positions agree with TRBD1. This CDR3 spans 13 amino acids. V dropped 4 bases and J dropped 8; count of bases not matched to a gene: 3.

Many counts were recorded for this clonotype. The genes are TRBV4-2 and TRBJ1-5; 7 bases agree with TRBD1. V lost 3 bases to trimming and J lost 7 bases; unmatched junction nucleotides: 9. This CDR3 comprises 15 residues. CDR1 is LGHNA and CDR2 is YNFKEQ in the germline V gene. CDR3 sequence (DNA): TGTGCCAGCAGCCAGGGACAGTCCTCAGGGCAGCCCCAGCATTTT. Amino acid sequence: CASSQGQSSGQPQHF.